These 14 T cell receptor beta chains were all obtained from the same sample, sequenced in a study of blood T cell repertoires in COVID-19. The table came from immunoSEQ multiplex PCR; TCRdb's copy has only in-frame clones and leaves some out. The sample consists of 72,000 or so clones, approximately 92% of them appearing once. The source material was peripheral blood. These receptor sequences come from a woman over 75 with acute or convalescent COVID-19.

The J gene is TRBJ1-2, the V gene TRBV9, with a tentative D call TRBD1 (6 bases). Trimming removed 4 bases from V and 1 base from J, with 17 bases in between. The CDR3 totals 16 residues. Germline V gene lookup returns CDR1 SGDLS and CDR2 YYNGEE. CDR3 amino acids: CASSPRQGMGNYGYTF. The CDR3 DNA sequence: TGTGCCAGCAGCCCCCGGCAGGGGATGGGTAACTATGGCTACACCTTC.

This clone appeared a few times. This chain uses TRBV11-2 with TRBJ2-7, with 8 bases fitting TRBD2. CDR1 is SGHAT, CDR2 FQNNGV, per germline. After removal of 10 bases from V and 3 bases from J, the junction contained 11 bases not matched to a gene. The CDR3 runs to 14 residues. CDR3 region: CATNFGGGSYEQYF. The CDR3 coding sequence is TGTGCCACCAACTTCGGGGGGGGTAGCTACGAGCAGTACTTC.

The V and J genes are TRBV5-5 and TRBJ2-7; TRBD1 is a possible D gene (5 bases). CDR1 SGHKS and CDR2 YYEKEE come from the germline V gene (reference sequence). With 2 bases removed from V and 0 bases from J, the gap between germline ends came to 15 bases. The CDR3 runs 16 residues. The CDR3 loop is CASSFAWTHYSYEQYF. In DNA, the CDR3 is TGTGCCAGCAGCTTCGCATGGACACACTACTCCTACGAGCAGTACTTC.

J is TRBJ1-5 and V is TRBV11-3, with 9 nucleotides matching TRBD1. The CDR3 loop spans 15 amino acids. The junction had 4 bases not matched to a gene; V was cut back by 3 bases and J by 4 bases. CDR1 is SGHNT, CDR2 YENEEA, per germline. CDR3 residues: CASSLADRGNQPQHF. CDR3 DNA: TGTGCCAGCAGCTTGGCGGACAGGGGAAATCAGCCCCAGCATTTT.

V and J are TRBV10-3 and TRBJ1-2; 10 bases match TRBD1. CDR1 ENHRY and CDR2 SYGVKD come from the germline V gene. V was pared by 3 bases and J by 7 bases, with 8 bases of the junction left unmatched. This CDR3 contains 15 residues. The CDR3 DNA is TGTGCCATCAGTGATCGGGACAGGGGAGGCGTTGGCTACACCTTC. Residues: CAISDRDRGGVGYTF.

The V call is TRBV11-2, the J call TRBJ1-3, with D uncertain. The V end lost 5 bases, the J end lost 4 bases, and 6 bases lay between the germline ends. Germline V CDR1 and CDR2: SGHAT, FQNNGV. This CDR3 spans 12 amino acids. The CDR3 is CASSIQGNTIYF. CDR3 bases: TGTGCCAGCAGCATTCAGGGAAACACCATATATTTT. Full variable domain (rest looked up from reference TRBV11-2 and TRBJ1-3): EAGVAQSPRYKIIEKRQSVAFWCNPISGHATLYWYQQILGQGPKLLIQFQNNGVVDDSQLPKDRFSAERLKGVDSTLKIQPAKLEDSAVYLCASSIQGNTIYFGEGSWLTVV.

The rearrangement uses TRBV7-2 and TRBJ1-5, with 12 bases matching TRBD1. V lost 3 bases, J lost 7 bases, and 7 bases stayed unmatched. The CDR3 length is 16 residues. Germline-derived CDR1 and CDR2 are SGHTA and FQGNSA. This CDR3 reads CASSFTGTGGGQPQHF. CDR3 coding DNA: TGTGCCAGCAGCTTCACTGGGACAGGGGGCGGGCAGCCCCAGCATTTT.

This chain links TRBV7-9 with TRBJ1-6, with D hard to call. There are 13 residues in the CDR3. V lost 1 base, J lost 14 bases, and 12 bases lay in between. CDR1 and CDR2 (germline): SEHNR, FQNEAQ (reference sequence). The CDR3 DNA sequence: TGTGCCAGCAGCTTAGGTTCCGGAGGGACCCTCCACTTT. It codes for CASSLGSGGTLHF.

This chain links TRBV5-1 with TRBJ1-4; 9 nucleotides match TRBD1. The length of the CDR3 is 15 residues. V shed 1 base and J 7 bases; nucleotides not matched to a gene: 5. Germline V CDR1 and CDR2: SGHRS, YFSETQ. CDR3 coding DNA: TGCGCCAGCAGCTTGCGGGGACAGGGAGGTGAAAAACTGTTTTTT. This codes for CASSLRGQGGEKLFF.

The chain carries TRBV3-1 (or the pseudogene TRBV3-2) and TRBJ1-5, with TRBD1 matching over 10 bases. The trim removed 4 bases at V and 7 bases at J, leaving 4 bases unmatched. The CDR3 runs 14 residues. CDR1 is LGHDT, CDR2 YNNKEL, per germline (reference sequence). The CDR3 DNA reads as TGTGCCAGCAGCCCCCGACAGGGGGCCCAGCCCCAGCATTTT. Its protein product is CASSPRQGAQPQHF.

This chain joins TRBV2 and TRBJ2-1; 7 positions agree with TRBD2. This CDR3 is built from 15 residues. Germline CDR1 is SNHLY and CDR2 is FYNNEI. J lost 8 bases, V lost 0 bases, and 7 bases had no gene match. Written as DNA, the CDR3 is TGTGCCAGCAGTGAAGCGCTACTTCGGGGGGATGAGCAGTTCTTC. This gives the protein CASSEALLRGDEQFF.

This clone was observed a single time. The chain links TRBV7-2 to TRBJ2-7, with 8 bases that match TRBD2. The CDR3 length is 15 residues. The ends lost 5 bases at V and 0 bases at J; junction bases unmatched: 6. Germline CDR1 reads SGHTA; CDR2 reads FQGNSA. The DNA for the CDR3 is TGTGCCAGCAGCGGAGCGGGAGCTATCTCCTACGAGCAGTACTTC. It codes for CASSGAGAISYEQYF.

The chain couples TRBV6-5 to TRBJ2-7; 7 nucleotides agree with TRBD2. J gave up 4 bases and V 5 bases, and 11 bases lay outside the gene matches. The CDR3 consists of 15 residues. The germline gives CDR1 MNHEY, CDR2 SVGAGI. For the CDR3, the DNA is TGTGCCAGCAGTCCCCCGGGACTACCGTTTTACGAGCAGTACTTC. Protein: CASSPPGLPFYEQYF.

This clone was detected only a few times. V is TRBV5-4 and J is TRBJ1-1; D uncertain. There are 13 residues in the CDR3. The germline V gene encodes CDR1 SGHNT and CDR2 YYREEE (reference sequence). Deletions cut 4 bases from V and 0 bases from J, with 7 bases between. As DNA, the CDR3 is TGTGCCAGCAGCCTAATAATGAACACTGAAGCTTTCTTT. It translates to CASSLIMNTEAFF.